This T cell receptor beta chain was recorded in a study of cytomegalovirus exposure and HLA in healthy donors. With regard to this clone: What it recognizes is unknown.

Vbeta (60) and Jbeta (13) primers were used in the PCR. TCRdb keeps only in-frame clones here, not all; method: immunoSEQ multiplex PCR. The sample holds around 190,000 clones, roughly 78% seen once. Study findings and constraints: Immune exposure information available was restricted to CMV serostatus.

Germline loops: CDR1 MNHEY, CDR2 SVGAGI. The CDR3 consists of 13 residues. V gave up 11 bases and J gave up 5 bases; unmatched junction bases: 9. The V gene is TRBV6-5, the J gene TRBJ2-1; 7 bases map to TRBD2. The sequenced sample was PBMCs. The clonotype comes from a woman younger than 45 in good health and CMV-seropositive. CDR3: CAAGRSGNNEQFF. DNA for the CDR3: TGTGCCGCAGGGCGGAGCGGGAACAATGAGCAGTTCTTC.